The clone carrying this TCR beta chain was detected only a few times. Once RNA had been extracted, it was reverse transcribed into cDNA to act as the sequencing template. Some clones are missing from TCRdb's copy, which holds only in-frame ones; the method was immunoSEQ multiplex PCR. The data contain approximately 170,000 clones, around 60% of them seen just once; the ten biggest clones take up more than 13%. The entry originates in a study of CD8+ T cells in alopecia areata. The treatment here: oral pan-JAK inhibitor, 5-10 mg twice daily. The V gene lost 0 bases and the J gene lost 6 bases, with 24 bases spanning the gap. The V gene's germline CDR1 is LGHNA and CDR2 YNFKEQ. The CDR3 contains 19 residues.

This TCR was sampled from a human donor with alopecia areata. The gene calls are TRBV4-2 and TRBJ2-1; no firm D call. Sample: CD4+ T cells sorted from blood, taken at week 24, from a patient treated with tofacitinib. CDR3 DNA: TGTGCCAGCAGCCAAGATTGGGTCGACCACCCCGCTGCCTCCAATGAGCAGTTCTTC. This encodes CASSQDWVDHPAASNEQFF.